These T cell receptor beta chains were read from a single sample in a study of T cell changes during pregnancy in multiple sclerosis. TCRdb's copy holds only in-frame clones and misses some; the assay was immunoSEQ multiplex PCR. Of more than 25,000 clones in the sample, around 90% are singletons; the top ten hold more than 9.5%. Sequencing used CD8+ T cells from peripheral blood mononuclear cells, obtained in the first trimester of pregnancy. Source of these receptors: a female donor with multiple sclerosis, enrolled in a pregnancy study. CDR3s leave out the opening cysteine and the closing phenylalanine or tryptophan. A D gene is named only where the DNA matches it firmly. Clone sizes are given selectively: once, few, many, or a class where the clone is expanded.

CDR3 protein: ATSADLTGYLDEQY; J gene: TRBJ2-7; clone size: .; V gene: TRBV15; D gene: .
CDR3 protein: ATSRSRYNEQF; J gene: TRBJ2-1; clone size: once; V gene: TRBV15; D gene: .
CDR3 protein: ASSFGREGQETQY; J gene: TRBJ2-5; clone size: .; V gene: TRBV19; D gene: TRBD2
CDR3 protein: ASSLPGPEQY; J gene: TRBJ2-7; clone size: .; V gene: TRBV27; D gene: .
CDR3 protein: ASSQGVLQF; J gene: TRBJ2-1; clone size: once; V gene: TRBV7-2; D gene: TRBD1
CDR3 protein: ASSLVGGAPDTQY; J gene: TRBJ2-3; clone size: .; V gene: TRBV5-4; D gene: .
CDR3 protein: ASSEVRSSGANVLT; J gene: TRBJ2-6; clone size: .; V gene: TRBV2; D gene: .
CDR3 protein: ASSLRGETYEQY; J gene: TRBJ2-7; clone size: .; V gene: TRBV28; D gene: .
CDR3 protein: ATSKRQGDEKLF; J gene: TRBJ1-4; clone size: .; V gene: TRBV15; D gene: TRBD1
CDR3 protein: ASSYAIRDRDDEQY; J gene: TRBJ2-7; clone size: .; V gene: TRBV6-6; D gene: TRBD1
CDR3 protein: ASSSIPVSGYEQY; J gene: TRBJ2-7; clone size: .; V gene: TRBV27; D gene: .
CDR3 protein: ASSERAGRSYNEQF; J gene: TRBJ2-1; clone size: .; V gene: TRBV2; D gene: .
CDR3 protein: ASSMGGRNEQY; J gene: TRBJ2-7; clone size: .; V gene: TRBV19; D gene: TRBD2
CDR3 protein: ASSVVGADEQF; J gene: TRBJ2-1; clone size: .; V gene: TRBV9; D gene: .
CDR3 protein: ASSSPRDYITDTQY; J gene: TRBJ2-3; clone size: .; V gene: TRBV19; D gene: TRBD2
CDR3 protein: ASRTQGNEQF; J gene: TRBJ2-1; clone size: once; V gene: TRBV7-9; D gene: .
CDR3 protein: ASSSIDRLYGYT; J gene: TRBJ1-2; clone size: .; V gene: TRBV11-2; D gene: .
CDR3 protein: ASSLLTGTTNEQF; J gene: TRBJ2-1; clone size: .; V gene: TRBV28; D gene: TRBD1
CDR3 protein: ASSTYDRGDTEAF; J gene: TRBJ1-1; clone size: .; V gene: TRBV6-6; D gene: TRBD1
CDR3 protein: ASSLIREDTGELF; J gene: TRBJ2-2; clone size: once; V gene: TRBV28; D gene: .
CDR3 protein: ASSLVGGNEKLF; J gene: TRBJ1-4; clone size: .; V gene: TRBV4-2; D gene: .
CDR3 protein: ASSIIPGRSNEQF; J gene: TRBJ2-1; clone size: .; V gene: TRBV19; D gene: TRBD2
CDR3 protein: ATHDYRESGELF; J gene: TRBJ2-2; clone size: .; V gene: TRBV19; D gene: .
CDR3 protein: ASSIAPSSGSSYNEQF; J gene: TRBJ2-1; clone size: few; V gene: TRBV19; D gene: TRBD2
CDR3 protein: ASKKGAVLEQY; J gene: TRBJ2-7; clone size: few; V gene: TRBV6-1; D gene: .
CDR3 protein: ASSPTSGLNEQY; J gene: TRBJ2-7; clone size: .; V gene: TRBV5-4; D gene: TRBD2
CDR3 protein: ASSRMGGVGLETQY; J gene: TRBJ2-5; clone size: .; V gene: TRBV27; D gene: .
CDR3 protein: ASSYLPRQGHYEQY; J gene: TRBJ2-7; clone size: .; V gene: TRBV28; D gene: TRBD1
CDR3 protein: AWRRGDRASGNTIY; J gene: TRBJ1-3; clone size: once; V gene: TRBV30; D gene: TRBD1
CDR3 protein: ASSPQTGTGELF; J gene: TRBJ2-2; clone size: .; V gene: TRBV5-6; D gene: .
CDR3 protein: ASSLGADNQPQH; J gene: TRBJ1-5; clone size: .; V gene: TRBV27; D gene: .
CDR3 protein: ASSVGSSGVSYEQY; J gene: TRBJ2-7; clone size: .; V gene: TRBV9; D gene: .
CDR3 protein: ASSLIPEDYGYT; J gene: TRBJ1-2; clone size: .; V gene: TRBV28; D gene: .
CDR3 protein: ASSLEMVTDTQY; J gene: TRBJ2-3; clone size: .; V gene: TRBV7-9; D gene: .
CDR3 protein: AWSVGSGGEQF; J gene: TRBJ2-1; clone size: .; V gene: TRBV30; D gene: .
CDR3 protein: ASSPGAGTDTQY; J gene: TRBJ2-3; clone size: .; V gene: TRBV7-9; D gene: .
CDR3 protein: ASTGPMRGHYGYT; J gene: TRBJ1-2; clone size: .; V gene: TRBV21-1; D gene: .
CDR3 protein: ATSPSSGTSYNEQF; J gene: TRBJ2-1; clone size: .; V gene: TRBV15; D gene: TRBD2
CDR3 protein: ASSYTGAGGYT; J gene: TRBJ1-2; clone size: .; V gene: TRBV7-9; D gene: TRBD1
CDR3 protein: ASNGGPSGANVLT; J gene: TRBJ2-6; clone size: once; V gene: TRBV6-1; D gene: .
CDR3 protein: ASSRTGQGGADTQY; J gene: TRBJ2-3; clone size: .; V gene: TRBV7-3; D gene: TRBD1
CDR3 protein: ASSAAGTGSQPQH; J gene: TRBJ1-5; clone size: .; V gene: TRBV6-5; D gene: TRBD1
CDR3 protein: ASSLAGQLREAF; J gene: TRBJ1-1; clone size: .; V gene: TRBV11-2; D gene: TRBD1